Shown below are 14 T cell receptor beta chains from a single sample sequenced in a study of T cell repertoires in cytomegalovirus infection. A single record per CDR3 protein comes from TCRdb applying MiXCR to the reads. Among hundreds of thousands of distinct CDR3 sequences listed, over 7.5% were seen once. Sequenced sample: PBMCs. These receptors came from a human donor in good health (CMV status not recorded). Some clones in this sample may be carry-over from other donors' samples.

The chain recombines TRBV28 with TRBJ2-5; perhaps TRBD2 as D (6 bases). The V end lost 6 bases, the J end lost 5 bases, and 16 bases lay between the germline ends. The CDR3 covers 14 residues. Germline CDR1 is MDHEN and CDR2 is SYDVKM. CDR3 sequence reads: CASRPWRDGETQYF. CDR3 DNA: TGTGCCAGCAGACCTTGGAGGGATGGGGAGACCCAGTACTTC.

As concerns this clonotype: Its ends do not fully match the called genes, so a read error is possible. CDR3 region: CASTPGRPNTGELFF. The CDR3 DNA reads TGCGCCAGCACCCCGGGCCGCCCTAACACCGGGGAGCTGTTTTTT. This chain links TRBV5-8 with TRBJ2-2; D gene ambiguous. Germline assignment: CDR1 SGHTS and CDR2 YDEGEE. CDR3 size: 15 residues.

This clonotype was detected once. The V gene is TRBV28, the J gene TRBJ2-3; 10 bases fit TRBD2. Germline V lookup: CDR1 MDHEN, CDR2 SYDVKM. V dropped 3 bases and J dropped 3; count of bases not matched to a gene: 3. The CDR3 totals 15 residues. The CDR3 DNA is TGTGCCAGCAGTTTCATAGCGGGAGGTACAGATACGCAGTATTTT. It translates to CASSFIAGGTDTQYF.

The chain uses TRBV4-1 and TRBJ2-7; D is ambiguous. Trimming removed 4 bases from V and 0 bases from J, with 16 bases in between. Germline-derived CDR1 and CDR2 are MGHRA and YSYEKL. This CDR3 region has 16 residues. The CDR3 coding sequence is TGCGCCAGCAGCCTAGACCACCTCCGGGCCTCCTACGAGCAGTACTTC. Its protein is CASSLDHLRASYEQYF.

This clonotype was seen many times. The V call is TRBV7-2, the J call TRBJ2-5; weak D call: TRBD2 (6 bases). The V gene's germline CDR1 is SGHTA and CDR2 FQGNSA. Trimming took off 6 bases at V and 4 bases at J, with 15 bases between the two ends. The CDR3 has 14 amino acids. The CDR3 spells CASSPGGPGETQYF. CDR3 bases: TGTGCCAGCAGTCCCGGGGGTCCCGGAGAGACCCAGTACTTC.

This clonotype was observed a handful of times. This chain joins TRBV30 and TRBJ1-5; D possibly corresponds to TRBD1 (5 bases). V dropped 0 bases and J dropped 5 bases, with 14 bases sitting between them. CDR3 length: 15 amino acids. Germline V CDR1 and CDR2: GTSNPN, SVGIG (reference sequence). The CDR3 DNA follows: TGTGCCTGGAGTGTACGACGGACGGGGGATCAGCCCCAGCATTTT. It yields the protein CAWSVRRTGDQPQHF.

The chain is built from TRBV10-3 and TRBJ1-1; possibly TRBD1 for D (5 bases). V lost 2 bases and J 4 bases, leaving 8 bases between the germline ends. Germline CDR1 ENHRY, CDR2 SYGVKD. There are 13 residues in the CDR3. The CDR3 region has the DNA TGTGCCATCAGTGAGCCTGGGACCACTGAAGCTTTCTTT. Its translation is CAISEPGTTEAFF.

This clonotype has just a few counts. The rearrangement uses TRBV20-1 and TRBJ2-3; 13 nucleotides match TRBD2. CDR1 and CDR2 from the germline V gene are DFQATT and SNEGSKA (reference sequence). The CDR3 totals 16 residues. V shed 5 bases and J 5 bases; nucleotides not matched to a gene: 10. CDR3 in amino acids: CSAPRSLAGGRDTQYF. The CDR3, as DNA: TGCAGTGCTCCCCGTTCACTAGCGGGGGGGCGAGATACGCAGTATTTT.

This clonotype occurred a few times. This may arise from a read error, as a much more abundant clone is one base away. The chain combines TRBV28 with TRBJ2-5; D is uncertain. In germline, CDR1 is MDHEN, CDR2 SYDVKM. Trimming left V 4 bases short and J 0 bases short, with 3 bases between. This CDR3 is built from 12 residues. The CDR3 sequence: CASSWYQETQYF. In nucleotides, the CDR3 is TGTGCCAGCAGTTGGTACCAAGAGACCCAGTACTTC. Full variable domain (outside the CDR3, taken from reference TRBV28 and TRBJ2-5): DVKVTQSSRYLVKRTGEKVFLECVQDMDHENMFWYRQDPGLGLRLIYFSYDVKMKEKGDIPEGYSVSREKKERFSLILESASTNQTSMYLCASSWYQETQYFGPGTRLLVL.

The CDR3 loop is CASSLSGTTYNEQFF. The CDR3 nucleotides are TGTGCCAGCAGCCTTAGCGGGACAACCTACAATGAGCAGTTCTTC. V gene TRBV28 combines with J gene TRBJ2-1; 8 bases are a match to TRBD2. The CDR3 runs 15 residues. Trimming at V came to 6 bases and at J to 2 bases, leaving 6 bases not matched to a gene. Looked up from germline, CDR1 is MDHEN and CDR2 is SYDVKM.

This clonotype was seen many times. V is TRBV7-9 and J is TRBJ1-6; tentative D call: TRBD1 (5 bases). The ends were cut back, 1 base at V and 6 bases at J, with 7 bases in the middle. Germline V gene sequence: CDR1 SEHNR, CDR2 FQNEAQ (reference sequence). The CDR3 consists of 14 residues. CDR3 DNA sequence: TGTGCCAGCAGCTTAGTCCAGGGTAATTCACCCCTCCACTTT. It is translated as CASSLVQGNSPLHF.

Turning to this clonotype: This may arise from a read error, as a much more abundant clone is one base away. V gene TRBV19 combines with J gene TRBJ1-2, with D maybe TRBD1 (6 bases). This CDR3 has 17 amino acids. CDR1 is LNHDA, CDR2 SQIVND, per germline (reference sequence). This chain's CDR3 is CASSTRLGRGVNYGNTF. In nucleotides, the CDR3 is TGTGCCAGTAGTACAAGACTTGGCAGGGGAGTTAACTATGGCAACACCTTC.

This clonotype was counted at least ten times. The chain couples TRBV7-2 to TRBJ2-5; D is undetermined. Between the trimmed V and J ends, which lost 2 bases and 2 bases, there was a span of 12 bases. From germline, CDR1 is SGHTA and CDR2 FQGNSA. The CDR3 has 15 residues. The CDR3 is CASSLSSNRQETQYF. The CDR3 coding sequence is TGTGCCAGCAGCTTATCCTCTAACAGACAAGAGACCCAGTACTTC.

This clonotype was seen repeatedly, ten times or more. The chain combines TRBV5-4 with TRBJ1-1, with D maybe TRBD1 (5 bases). The germline CDR1 and CDR2 sequences are SGHNT and YYREEE (reference sequence). This CDR3 is 16 amino acids long. V was pared by 3 bases and J by 0 bases, with 15 bases between. The DNA for the CDR3 is TGTGCCAGCAGCTCCGCAAGACAGAACCTGAACACTGAAGCTTTCTTT. Translated: CASSSARQNLNTEAFF.